The next 14 T cell receptor beta chains were all read from a single sample in a study of early T cells in non-severe SARS-CoV-2 infection. TCRdb reprocessed the 5' RACE reads via MiXCR and lists one record per CDR3 protein. Of 86,000 or so distinct CDR3 sequences in the sample, over 11% were seen once. What was sequenced was whole blood. The receptor set was obtained from an adult who was a healthcare worker with PCR-confirmed SARS-CoV-2 infection or an uninfected control (not recorded which).

This clonotype was counted a few times. J is TRBJ1-5 and V is TRBV7-9, with TRBD1 identical over 7 bases. Germline trimming cut 1 base from V and 1 base from J; bases unmatched to any gene: 1. This CDR3 is 15 amino acids long. Per the germline V gene, CDR1 is SEHNR and CDR2 is FQNEAQ (reference sequence). The DNA for the CDR3 is TGTGCCAGCAGCTTAGTGACAGGGAGCAATCAGCCCCAGCATTTT. Protein: CASSLVTGSNQPQHF.

The genes are TRBV11-2 and TRBJ2-5; perhaps TRBD2 as D (5 bases). The germline V gene encodes CDR1 SGHAT and CDR2 FQNNGV. The CDR3 runs 15 residues. Trimming removed 1 base at V and 7 bases at J, with 16 bases between. For the CDR3, the DNA is TGTGCCAGCAGCTTAGGGAGGACGCCAGGAGGGACCCAGTACTTC. It is translated as CASSLGRTPGGTQYF.

The V and J genes are TRBV4-1 and TRBJ2-7; D is unclear. The CDR3 is made up of 13 amino acids. V was clipped by 0 bases and J by 4 bases, with 7 bases between them. CDR1 is MGHRA and CDR2 is YSYEKL in the germline V gene. The CDR3: CASSQELPYEQYF. For the CDR3, the DNA is TGCGCCAGCAGCCAAGAACTCCCATACGAGCAGTACTTC.

This clonotype was recorded many times. The rearrangement uses TRBV19 and TRBJ1-5, with D maybe TRBD1 (5 bases). CDR3 length: 15 residues. Trimming took 7 bases from V and 5 from J, leaving 18 bases between them. The germline V gene has CDR1 LNHDA and CDR2 SQIVND (reference sequence). CDR3 nucleotide sequence: TGTGCCAGTACCCCTTCCTCAGGGTATGATCAGCCCCAGCATTTT. Protein: CASTPSSGYDQPQHF. The full variable domain, completed using reference TRBV19 and TRBJ1-5, is DGGITQSPKYLFRKEGQNVTLSCEQNLNHDAMYWYRQDPGQGLRLIYYSQIVNDFQKGDIAEGYSVSREKKESFPLTVTSAQKNPTAFYLCASTPSSGYDQPQHFGDGTRLSIL.

The chain combines TRBV12-3 or TRBV12-4 with TRBJ2-2; D is perhaps TRBD1 or TRBD2 (5 bases each). Trimming cost V 3 bases and J 6 bases, with 11 bases left between them. This CDR3 contains 14 residues. Here the CDR3 reads CASSFVGTSGELFF. CDR3 nucleotide sequence: TGTGCCAGCAGTTTCGTTGGGACCTCCGGGGAGCTGTTTTTT.

This clonotype has ten or more counts. The V call is TRBV3-1, the J call TRBJ1-1; D might be TRBD1 (6 bases). CDR1 is LGHDT and CDR2 is YNNKEL in the germline V gene (reference sequence). V gave up 4 bases and J gave up 4 bases, with 10 bases separating them. The CDR3 consists of 13 residues. CDR3 bases: TGTGCCAGCAGCCTAGGGACACCCACTGAAGCTTTCTTT. It codes for CASSLGTPTEAFF.

This clonotype has a count of ten or more. The genes are TRBV14 and TRBJ2-2, with 8 bases identical to TRBD2. Germline loops: CDR1 SGHDN, CDR2 FVKESK. The CDR3 covers 14 residues. Trimming cost V 4 bases and J 6 bases; bases outside gene matches: 4. The CDR3 nucleotides are TGTGCCAGCAGCCCGGAGACTAGCGCCGGGGAGCTGTTTTTT. Protein: CASSPETSAGELFF.

J is TRBJ2-1 and V is TRBV30; the D is unclear. V lost 3 bases and J lost 2, with 8 bases in between. This CDR3 has 13 amino acids. Germline assignment: CDR1 GTSNPN and CDR2 SVGIG (reference sequence). For the CDR3, the DNA is TGTGCCTGGAGAGAATTCACCTACAATGAGCAGTTCTTC. Protein product: CAWREFTYNEQFF.

This clonotype showed up just a few times. J is TRBJ2-7 and V is TRBV20-1; D might be TRBD2 (5 bases). This CDR3 is built from 14 residues. Trimming took off 0 bases at V and 5 bases at J, with 14 bases between the two ends. Germline V CDR1 and CDR2: DFQATT, SNEGSKA (reference sequence). The CDR3 reads CSARDLRESNEQYF. CDR3 sequence (DNA): TGCAGTGCTAGAGACTTAAGGGAGTCCAACGAGCAGTACTTC.

This clonotype was observed a handful of times. The chain's CDR3 is CASSLDLPGDMTDTQYF. CDR3 in DNA: TGTGCCAGCAGCTTAGATCTGCCAGGGGATATGACAGATACGCAGTATTTT. This sequence joins TRBV11-2 and TRBJ2-3; possible D gene TRBD1, 6 bases. Germline V CDR1 and CDR2: SGHAT, FQNNGV. Deletions cut 0 bases from V and 3 bases from J, with 16 bases between. The CDR3 runs to 17 residues.

This clonotype was counted at least ten times. This chain joins TRBV5-1 and TRBJ2-7; a possible D gene is TRBD2 (5 bases). Trimming removed 4 bases from V and 7 bases from J, with 12 bases in between. Per the germline V gene, CDR1 is SGHRS and CDR2 is YFSETQ. This CDR3 contains 12 residues. The CDR3 DNA follows: TGCGCCAGCAGCCTCACGGGGAGAGAGCAGTACTTC. This translates into CASSLTGREQYF.

The rearrangement uses TRBV18 and TRBJ2-3; possible D gene TRBD1, 6 bases. Germline-derived CDR1 and CDR2 are KGHSH and LQKENI. The CDR3 runs to 16 residues. V was pared by 3 bases and J by 2 bases, with 15 bases between. CDR3 sequence (DNA): TGTGCCAGCTCACCCTTCATCGACAGGTACACAGATACGCAGTATTTT. It specifies CASSPFIDRYTDTQYF.

The sample holds a few counts of this clonotype. V gene TRBV7-8 combines with J gene TRBJ1-5, with TRBD1 as a possible D gene (5 bases). Germline CDR1 and CDR2: SGHVS and FQNEAQ. The V gene lost 9 bases and the J gene lost 0 bases, with 12 bases spanning the gap. The CDR3 runs to 14 residues. The CDR3 DNA is TGTGCCAGTAGACAGCAATATAGCAATCAGCCCCAGCATTTT. This gives the protein CASRQQYSNQPQHF. The complete variable domain, with remaining parts taken from reference TRBV7-8 and TRBJ1-5, reads GAGVSQSPRYKVAKRGQDVALRCDPISGHVSLFWYQQALGQGPEFLTYFQNEAQLDKSGLPSDRFFAERPEGSVSTLKIQRTQQEDSAVYLCASRQQYSNQPQHFGDGTRLSIL.

The table lists this clonotype with many counts. The chain carries TRBV2 and TRBJ1-4; D call uncertain. V was cut by 3 bases and J by 14 bases, with 16 bases left in between. CDR3 size: 13 residues. From germline, CDR1 is SNHLY and CDR2 FYNNEI. The CDR3 DNA is TGTGCCAGCAGTGACCATGGGTCGGTGAGGCTGTTTTTT. It codes for CASSDHGSVRLFF. The entire variable domain, with the rest obtained from reference TRBV2 and TRBJ1-4, is as follows: EPEVTQTPSHQVTQMGQEVILRCVPISNHLYFYWYRQILGQKVEFLVSFYNNEISEKSEIFDDQFSVERPDGSNFTLKIRSTKLEDSAMYFCASSDHGSVRLFFGSGTQLSVL.